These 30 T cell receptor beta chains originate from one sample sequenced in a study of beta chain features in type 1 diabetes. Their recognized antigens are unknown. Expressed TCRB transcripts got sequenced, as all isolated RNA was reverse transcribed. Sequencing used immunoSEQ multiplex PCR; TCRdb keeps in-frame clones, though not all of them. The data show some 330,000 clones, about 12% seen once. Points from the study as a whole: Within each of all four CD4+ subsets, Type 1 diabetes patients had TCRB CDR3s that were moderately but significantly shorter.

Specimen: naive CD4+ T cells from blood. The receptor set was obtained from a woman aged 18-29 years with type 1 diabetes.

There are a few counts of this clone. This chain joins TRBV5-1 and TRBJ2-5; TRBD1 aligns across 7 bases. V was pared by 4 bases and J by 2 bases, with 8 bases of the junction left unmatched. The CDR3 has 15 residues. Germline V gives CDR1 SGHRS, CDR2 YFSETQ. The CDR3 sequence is CASSLLTGEQETQYF. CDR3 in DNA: TGCGCCAGCAGCCTGTTAACAGGGGAGCAAGAGACCCAGTACTTC. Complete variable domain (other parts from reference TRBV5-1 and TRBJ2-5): KAGVTQTPRYLIKTRGQQVTLSCSPISGHRSVSWYQQTPGQGLQFLFEYFSETQRNKGNFPGRFSGRQFSNSRSEMNVSTLELGDSALYLCASSLLTGEQETQYFGPGTRLLVL.

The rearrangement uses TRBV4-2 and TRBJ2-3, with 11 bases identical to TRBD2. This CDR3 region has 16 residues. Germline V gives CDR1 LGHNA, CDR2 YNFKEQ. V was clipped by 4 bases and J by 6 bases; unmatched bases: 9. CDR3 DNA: TGTGCCAGCAGCCCTTTAGCGGGAGGGCCGTCTGATACGCAGTATTTT. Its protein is CASSPLAGGPSDTQYF.

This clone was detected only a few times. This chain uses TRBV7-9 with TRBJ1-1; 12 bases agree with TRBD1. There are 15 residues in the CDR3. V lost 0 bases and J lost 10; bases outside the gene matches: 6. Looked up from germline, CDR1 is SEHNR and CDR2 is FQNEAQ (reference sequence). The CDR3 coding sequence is TGTGCCAGCAGCTTAGCGGGGACAGGGGGCCGGTTAGCTTTCTTT. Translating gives CASSLAGTGGRLAFF.

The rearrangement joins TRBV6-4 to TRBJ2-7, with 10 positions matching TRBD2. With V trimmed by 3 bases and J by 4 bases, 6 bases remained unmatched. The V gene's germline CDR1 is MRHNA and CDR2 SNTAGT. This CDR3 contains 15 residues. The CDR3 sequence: CASSERLAGPYEQYF. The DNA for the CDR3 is TGTGCCAGCAGTGAAAGACTAGCGGGTCCGTACGAGCAGTACTTC.

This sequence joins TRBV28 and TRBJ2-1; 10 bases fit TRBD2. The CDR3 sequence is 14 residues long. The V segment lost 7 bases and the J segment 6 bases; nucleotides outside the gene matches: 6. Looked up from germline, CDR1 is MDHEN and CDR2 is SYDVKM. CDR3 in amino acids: CASTLAGVRNEQFF. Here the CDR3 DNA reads TGTGCCAGCACCCTAGCGGGAGTTCGCAATGAGCAGTTCTTC. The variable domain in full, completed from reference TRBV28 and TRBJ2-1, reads DVKVTQSSRYLVKRTGEKVFLECVQDMDHENMFWYRQDPGLGLRLIYFSYDVKMKEKGDIPEGYSVSREKKERFSLILESASTNQTSMYLCASTLAGVRNEQFFGPGTRLTVL.

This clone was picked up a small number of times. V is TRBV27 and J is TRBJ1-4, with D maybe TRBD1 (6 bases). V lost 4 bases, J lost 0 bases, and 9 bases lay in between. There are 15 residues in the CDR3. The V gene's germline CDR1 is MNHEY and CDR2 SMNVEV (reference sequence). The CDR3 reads CASSWNRATNEKLFF. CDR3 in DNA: TGTGCCAGCAGTTGGAACAGGGCAACTAATGAAAAACTGTTTTTT. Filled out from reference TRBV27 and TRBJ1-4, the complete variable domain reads EAQVTQNPRYLITVTGKKLTVTCSQNMNHEYMSWYRQDPGLGLRQIYYSMNVEVTDKGDVPEGYKVSRKEKRNFPLILESPSPNQTSLYFCASSWNRATNEKLFFGSGTQLSVL.

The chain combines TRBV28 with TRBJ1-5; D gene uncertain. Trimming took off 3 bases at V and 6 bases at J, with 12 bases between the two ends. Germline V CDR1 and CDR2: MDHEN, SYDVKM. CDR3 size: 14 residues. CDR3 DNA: TGTGCCAGCAGTTTCACCTCGCGGGGTCAGCCCCAGCATTTT. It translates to CASSFTSRGQPQHF. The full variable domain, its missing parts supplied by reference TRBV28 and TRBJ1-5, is DVKVTQSSRYLVKRTGEKVFLECVQDMDHENMFWYRQDPGLGLRLIYFSYDVKMKEKGDIPEGYSVSREKKERFSLILESASTNQTSMYLCASSFTSRGQPQHFGDGTRLSIL.

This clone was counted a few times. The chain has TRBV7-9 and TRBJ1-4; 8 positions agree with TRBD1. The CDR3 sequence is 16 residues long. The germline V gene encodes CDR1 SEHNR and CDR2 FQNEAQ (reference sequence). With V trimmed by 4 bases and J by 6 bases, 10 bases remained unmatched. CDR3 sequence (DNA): TGTGCCAGCAGCTCTCCGACAGGGGTACCCCATGAAAAACTGTTTTTT. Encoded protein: CASSSPTGVPHEKLFF.

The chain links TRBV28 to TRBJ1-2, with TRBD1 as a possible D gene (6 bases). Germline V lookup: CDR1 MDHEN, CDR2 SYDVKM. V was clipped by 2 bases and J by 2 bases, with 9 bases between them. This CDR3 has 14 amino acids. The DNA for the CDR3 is TGTGCCAGCAGTTTAATAGACAGGAACTATGGCTACACCTTC. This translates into CASSLIDRNYGYTF.

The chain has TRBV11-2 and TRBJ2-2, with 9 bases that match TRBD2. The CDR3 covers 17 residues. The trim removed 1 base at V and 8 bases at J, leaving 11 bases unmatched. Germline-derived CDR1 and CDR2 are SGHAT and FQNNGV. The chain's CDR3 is CASSLGRAGGREGELFF. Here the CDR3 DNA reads TGTGCCAGCAGCTTAGGACGGGCGGGGGGGCGAGAGGGGGAGCTGTTTTTT.

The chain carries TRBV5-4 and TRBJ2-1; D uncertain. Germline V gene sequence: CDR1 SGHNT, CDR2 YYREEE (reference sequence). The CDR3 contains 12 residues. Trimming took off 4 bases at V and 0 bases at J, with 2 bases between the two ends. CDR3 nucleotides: TGTGCCAGCAGCCACTCCTACAATGAGCAGTTCTTC. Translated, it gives CASSHSYNEQFF.

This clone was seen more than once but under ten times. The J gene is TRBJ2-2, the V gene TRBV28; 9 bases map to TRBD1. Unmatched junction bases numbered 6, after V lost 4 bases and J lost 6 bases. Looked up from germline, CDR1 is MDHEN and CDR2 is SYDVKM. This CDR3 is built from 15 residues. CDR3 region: CASSSGTGMSGELFF. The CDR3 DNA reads TGTGCCAGCAGTTCCGGGACAGGGATGTCCGGGGAGCTGTTTTTT.

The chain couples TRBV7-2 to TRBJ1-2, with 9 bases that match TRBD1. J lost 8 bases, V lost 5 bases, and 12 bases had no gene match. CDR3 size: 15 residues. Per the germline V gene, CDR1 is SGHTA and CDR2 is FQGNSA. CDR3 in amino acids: CASSLYRDRDRGYTF. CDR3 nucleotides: TGTGCCAGCAGCCTATACCGGGACAGGGATAGGGGCTACACCTTC.

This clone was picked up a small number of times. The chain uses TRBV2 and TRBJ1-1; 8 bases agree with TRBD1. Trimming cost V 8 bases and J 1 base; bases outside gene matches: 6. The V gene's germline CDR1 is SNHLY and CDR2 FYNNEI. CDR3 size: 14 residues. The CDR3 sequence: CASHIDRGNTEAFF. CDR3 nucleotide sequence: TGTGCCAGCCATATTGACAGGGGGAACACTGAAGCTTTCTTT.

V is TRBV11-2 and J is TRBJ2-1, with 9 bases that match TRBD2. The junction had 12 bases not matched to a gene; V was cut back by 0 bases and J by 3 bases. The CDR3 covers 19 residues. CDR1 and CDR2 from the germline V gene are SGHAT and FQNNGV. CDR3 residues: CASSLDLGWTSEFYNEQFF. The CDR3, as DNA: TGTGCCAGCAGCTTAGACTTGGGGTGGACTAGCGAGTTCTACAATGAGCAGTTCTTC. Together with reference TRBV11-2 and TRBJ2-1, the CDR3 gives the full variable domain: EAGVAQSPRYKIIEKRQSVAFWCNPISGHATLYWYQQILGQGPKLLIQFQNNGVVDDSQLPKDRFSAERLKGVDSTLKIQPAKLEDSAVYLCASSLDLGWTSEFYNEQFFGPGTRLTVL.

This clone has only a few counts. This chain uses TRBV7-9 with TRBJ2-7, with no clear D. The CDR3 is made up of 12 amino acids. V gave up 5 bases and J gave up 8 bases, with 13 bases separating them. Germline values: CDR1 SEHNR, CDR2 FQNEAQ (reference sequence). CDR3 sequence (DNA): TGTGCCAGCAGCCCCCCGGAGTTTAAGCAGTACTTC. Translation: CASSPPEFKQYF.

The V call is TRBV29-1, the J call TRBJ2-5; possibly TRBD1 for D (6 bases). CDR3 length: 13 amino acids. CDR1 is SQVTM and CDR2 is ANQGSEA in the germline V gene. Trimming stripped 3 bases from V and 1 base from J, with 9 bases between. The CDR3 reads CSVEGHIQETQYF. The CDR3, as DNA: TGCAGCGTTGAGGGACACATCCAAGAGACCCAGTACTTC.

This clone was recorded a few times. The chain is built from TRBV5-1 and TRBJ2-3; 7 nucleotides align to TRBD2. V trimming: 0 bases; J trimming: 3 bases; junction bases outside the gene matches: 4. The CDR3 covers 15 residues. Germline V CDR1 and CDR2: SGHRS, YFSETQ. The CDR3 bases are TGCGCCAGCAGCTTGGCCGGGACTACAACAGATACGCAGTATTTT. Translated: CASSLAGTTTDTQYF.

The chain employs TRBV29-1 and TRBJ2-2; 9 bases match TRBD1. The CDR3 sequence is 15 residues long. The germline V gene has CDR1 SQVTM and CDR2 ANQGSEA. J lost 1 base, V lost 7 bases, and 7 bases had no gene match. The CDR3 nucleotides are TGCAGCGCGGGGGAGGGACAGGGGAACACCGGGGAGCTGTTTTTT. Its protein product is CSAGEGQGNTGELFF.

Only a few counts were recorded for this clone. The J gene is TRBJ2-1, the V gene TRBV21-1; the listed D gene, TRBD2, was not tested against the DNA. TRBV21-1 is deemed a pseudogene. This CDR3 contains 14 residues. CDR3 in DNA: TGTGCCAGCAGCCCCCACCGAGGTAACAATGAGCAGTTCTTC. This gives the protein CASSPHRGNNEQFF.

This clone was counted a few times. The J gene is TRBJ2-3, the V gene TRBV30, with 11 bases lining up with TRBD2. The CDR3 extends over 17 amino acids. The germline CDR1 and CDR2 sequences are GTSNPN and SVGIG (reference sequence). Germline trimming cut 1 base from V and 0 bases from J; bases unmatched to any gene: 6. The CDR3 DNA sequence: TGTGCCTGGAGTGCCCTACGGACTAGCGGGAGCACAGATACGCAGTATTTT. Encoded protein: CAWSALRTSGSTDTQYF.

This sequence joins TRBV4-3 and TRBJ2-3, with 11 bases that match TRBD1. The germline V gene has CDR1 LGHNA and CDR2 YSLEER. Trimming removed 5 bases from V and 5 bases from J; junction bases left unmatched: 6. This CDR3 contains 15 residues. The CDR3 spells CASSARGQGGDTQYF. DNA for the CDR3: TGCGCCAGCAGCGCGCGGGGACAGGGGGGAGATACGCAGTATTTT.

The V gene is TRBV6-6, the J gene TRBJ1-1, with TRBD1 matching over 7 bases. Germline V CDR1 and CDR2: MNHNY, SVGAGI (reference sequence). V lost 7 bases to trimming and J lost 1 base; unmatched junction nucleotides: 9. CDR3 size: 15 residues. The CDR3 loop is CASNPPGDRNTEAFF. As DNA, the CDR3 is TGTGCCAGCAATCCGCCGGGGGACAGGAACACTGAAGCTTTCTTT.

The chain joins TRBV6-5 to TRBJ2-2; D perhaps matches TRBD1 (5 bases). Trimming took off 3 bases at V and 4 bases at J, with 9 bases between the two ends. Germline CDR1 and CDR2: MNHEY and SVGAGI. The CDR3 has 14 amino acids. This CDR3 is CASSYGRATGELFF. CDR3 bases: TGTGCCAGCAGTTATGGCAGGGCCACCGGGGAGCTGTTTTTT.

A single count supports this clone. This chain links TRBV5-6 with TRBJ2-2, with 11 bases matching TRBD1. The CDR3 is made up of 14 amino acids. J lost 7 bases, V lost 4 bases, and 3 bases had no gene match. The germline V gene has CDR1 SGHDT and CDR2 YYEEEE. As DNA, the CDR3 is TGTGCCAGCAGCCTGGGACAGGGGGTCGGGGAGCTGTTTTTT. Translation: CASSLGQGVGELFF.

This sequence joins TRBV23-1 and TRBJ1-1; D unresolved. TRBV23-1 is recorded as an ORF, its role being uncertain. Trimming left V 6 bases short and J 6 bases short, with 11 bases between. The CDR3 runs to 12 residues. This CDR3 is CASSPSAPEAFF. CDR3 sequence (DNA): TGCGCCAGCAGCCCCAGCGCGCCTGAAGCTTTCTTT.

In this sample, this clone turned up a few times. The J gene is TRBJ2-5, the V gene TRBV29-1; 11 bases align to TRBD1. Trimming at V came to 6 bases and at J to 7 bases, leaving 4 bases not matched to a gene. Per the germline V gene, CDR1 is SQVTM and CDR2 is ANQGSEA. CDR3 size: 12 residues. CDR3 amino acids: CSVEGQGGTQYF. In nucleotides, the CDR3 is TGCAGCGTCGAGGGACAGGGGGGGACCCAGTACTTC.

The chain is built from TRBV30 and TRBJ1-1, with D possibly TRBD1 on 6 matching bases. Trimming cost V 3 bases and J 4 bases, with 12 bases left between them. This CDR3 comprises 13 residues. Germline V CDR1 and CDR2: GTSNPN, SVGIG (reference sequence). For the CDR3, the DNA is TGTGCCTGGAGACAGGGTAGAAGCACTGAAGCTTTCTTT. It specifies CAWRQGRSTEAFF.

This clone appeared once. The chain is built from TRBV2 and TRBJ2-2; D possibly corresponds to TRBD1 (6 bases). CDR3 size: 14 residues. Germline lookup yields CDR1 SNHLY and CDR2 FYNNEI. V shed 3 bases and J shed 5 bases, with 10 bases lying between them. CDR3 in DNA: TGTGCCAGCAGTGACAGGGGTTGGACCGGGGAGCTGTTTTTT. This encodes CASSDRGWTGELFF.

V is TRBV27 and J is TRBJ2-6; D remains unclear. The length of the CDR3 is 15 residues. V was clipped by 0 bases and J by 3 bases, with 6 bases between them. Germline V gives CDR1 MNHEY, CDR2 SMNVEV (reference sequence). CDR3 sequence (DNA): TGTGCCAGCAGTTTATCCTCCAGTGGGGCCAACGTCCTGACTTTC. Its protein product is CASSLSSSGANVLTF.